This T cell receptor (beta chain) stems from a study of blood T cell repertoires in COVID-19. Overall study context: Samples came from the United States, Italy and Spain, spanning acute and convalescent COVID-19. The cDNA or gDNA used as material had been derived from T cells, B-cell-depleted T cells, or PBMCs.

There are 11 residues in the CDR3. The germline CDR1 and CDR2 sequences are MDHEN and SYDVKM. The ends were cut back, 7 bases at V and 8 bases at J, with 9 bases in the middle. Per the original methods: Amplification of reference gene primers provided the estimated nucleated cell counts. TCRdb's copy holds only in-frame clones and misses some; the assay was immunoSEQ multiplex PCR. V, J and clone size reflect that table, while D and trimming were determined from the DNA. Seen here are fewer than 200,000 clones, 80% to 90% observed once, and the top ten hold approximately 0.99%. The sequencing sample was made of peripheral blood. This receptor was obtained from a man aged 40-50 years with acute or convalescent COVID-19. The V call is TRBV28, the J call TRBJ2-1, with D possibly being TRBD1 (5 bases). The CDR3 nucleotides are TGTGCCAGCATCCAGGGTTATGAGCAGTTCTTC. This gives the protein CASIQGYEQFF.